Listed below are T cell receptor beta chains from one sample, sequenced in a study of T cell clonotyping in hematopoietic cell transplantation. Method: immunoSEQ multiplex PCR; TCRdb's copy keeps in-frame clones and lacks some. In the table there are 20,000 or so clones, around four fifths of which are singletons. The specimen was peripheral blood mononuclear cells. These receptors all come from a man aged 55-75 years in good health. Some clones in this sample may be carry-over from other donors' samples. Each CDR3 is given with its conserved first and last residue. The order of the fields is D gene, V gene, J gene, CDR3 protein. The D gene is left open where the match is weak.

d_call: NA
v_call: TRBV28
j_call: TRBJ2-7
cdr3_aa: CASVGKPQLPLYEQYF

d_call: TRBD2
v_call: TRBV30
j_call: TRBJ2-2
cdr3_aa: CAWTGTSHTGELFF

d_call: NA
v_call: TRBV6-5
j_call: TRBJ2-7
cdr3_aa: CASSAGIYEQYF

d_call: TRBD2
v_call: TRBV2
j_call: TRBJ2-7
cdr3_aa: CASSTLAGGDF

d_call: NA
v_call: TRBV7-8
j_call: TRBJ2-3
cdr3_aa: CASSLEGSTDTQYF

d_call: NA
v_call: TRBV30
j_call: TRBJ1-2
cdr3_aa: CAWSVSLHRGDGYTF

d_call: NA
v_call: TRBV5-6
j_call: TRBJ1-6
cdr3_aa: CASSLERLYSPLHF

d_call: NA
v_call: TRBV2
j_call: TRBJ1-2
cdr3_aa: CASSEVLNYGYTF

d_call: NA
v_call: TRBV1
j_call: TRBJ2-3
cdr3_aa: CTSSQGELDGLDTQYF

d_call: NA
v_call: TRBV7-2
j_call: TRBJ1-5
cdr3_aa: CASSLVPRQPYQPQHF

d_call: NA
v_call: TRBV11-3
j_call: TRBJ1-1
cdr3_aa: CASSFSGANTEAFF

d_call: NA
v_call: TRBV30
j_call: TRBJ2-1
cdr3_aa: CAWSTAVGQFF

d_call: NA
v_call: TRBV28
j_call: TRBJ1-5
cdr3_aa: CASSRDTNNGPQHF